This T cell receptor (beta chain) was found in a study of T cell responses to AZD1222 COVID-19 vaccine. The study's findings and limits: Within unmutated variant regions lay the reported targets of nearly half of spike-specific TCRs.

The protocol was immunoSEQ multiplex PCR, while the TCRdb copy is restricted to in-frame clones and leaves out a portion. The sample gives 150,000 or so clones, 80% to 90% of which show up once; approximately 9% is in the top ten. As for this clone: The antigen remains unidentified.

The length of the CDR3 is 10 residues. From germline, CDR1 is LNHDA and CDR2 SQIVND (reference sequence). V was clipped by 6 bases and J by 6 bases, with 2 bases between them. Sample: peripheral blood, taken 28 days after the second AZD1222 dose. The rearrangement uses TRBV19 and TRBJ1-4; D gene ambiguous. The clonotype originates from an adult who received the AZD1222 COVID-19 vaccine. The CDR3 region is CASRHEKLFF. CDR3 nucleotides: TGTGCCAGTAGGCATGAAAAACTGTTTTTT. The full variable domain, in which reference TRBV19 and TRBJ1-4 provide the parts outside the CDR3, is DGGITQSPKYLFRKEGQNVTLSCEQNLNHDAMYWYRQDPGQGLRLIYYSQIVNDFQKGDIAEGYSVSREKKESFPLTVTSAQKNPTAFYLCASRHEKLFFGSGTQLSVL.